This T cell receptor beta chain comes out of a study of T cell changes during pregnancy in multiple sclerosis. Sequencing used immunoSEQ multiplex PCR; TCRdb keeps in-frame clones, though not all of them. The sample shows tens of thousands of clones, around 89% of them seen only once. There are 14 residues in the CDR3. The V end was cut by 2 bases, the J end by 1 base, with 8 bases between. Per the germline V gene, CDR1 is MNHEY and CDR2 is SVGAGI. The rearrangement joins TRBV6-5 to TRBJ1-2, with D maybe TRBD1 (5 bases). Sequencing was performed on CD4+ T cells from peripheral blood mononuclear cells, taken in the first trimester of pregnancy. The origin of this receptor is a female donor with multiple sclerosis, enrolled in a pregnancy study. CDR3 sequence reads: CASSYQGFNYGYTF. The CDR3, as DNA: TGTGCCAGCAGTTACCAGGGTTTTAACTATGGCTACACCTTC.